This TCR beta chain appears in the sequencing data of a study of human T cells and chemical hapten exposure (dated by TCRdb to the early 2020s). For context, the study as a whole: For sensitization, 2% DPC in acetone was applied to a 2 cm by 2 cm area of upper inner arm skin. Weekly therapeutic DPC doses were additionally applied to the scalp of patients throughout the roughly 25-week study period. Patch testing on the upper back used Finn chambers containing 0.01% DPC, with scoring done after 6 days according to International Contact Dermatitis Research Group standards. The mostly female patient cohort included alopecia areata with under or over 50% scalp involvement, alopecia totalis and alopecia universalis. Libraries were pooled for sequencing, and per-sample TCR yields varied mainly because of small differences in library volumes within the pool. Peripheral blood TCR repertoire changes were tracked in vivo in alopecia patients during primary and secondary sensitization to the hapten diphenylcyclopropenone (DPC). Blood was sampled from patients pre-sensitization (week 0) and at 2, 6 and about 24 weeks after DPC sensitization. Blood for TCR sequencing was provided by twenty-nine alopecia patients at one to four time points (pre-sensitization, 2, 6 and 24 weeks). The paper as a whole reports these results and caveats: DPC sensitization did not change how many TCRs were above 1 in 1000 frequency, and no evidence was found of alterations in global repertoire structure. After repeated subsampling, the strength of the expansion versus patch-test correlation and the threshold at which it became significant changed. Compared with pre-sensitization or healthy control sets, expanded TCRs formed significantly more large CDR3 similarity clusters, which is consistent with antigen-driven responses. A positive correlation was found between the number of PT1 expanded TCRs and patch test score, with significance reached at thresholds 8, 16 and 32 but not 4. All patients had alopecia, a presumed autoimmune disease, so their immune response might differ from that of healthy individuals.

Read against the paper, the sample's time point label means: patch test 1, 2 weeks after DPC sensitization. The treatment or condition label on this specimen signifies: therapeutic diphenylcyclopropenone sensitization with weekly scalp DPC. At each patch-test visit, blood was drawn before the patch test was applied. Eligible patients were aged 18 to 70, diagnosed with alopecia, deemed suitable for DPC therapy, and excluded if pregnant. Total RNA was extracted from unfractionated whole blood collected in Tempus Blood RNA tubes. The CDR3 sequence holds 17 residues, the cysteine and phenylalanine included. Left in the record is the CDR3 DNA by itself, 51 bases read in frame from the first base. To prepare the library, RACE was applied. The sequencer was a NextSeq 500. Library preparation attached unique molecular identifiers to individual cDNA molecules for quantitative, reproducible TCR counting. Both TCR alpha and TCR beta chains were sequenced from each blood RNA sample. In the source study's methods: The median number of TCRs per sample was around 96,000, ranging from roughly 20,000 to 700,000. V, J and CDR3 annotation of the TCR reads was carried out using the Decombinator software suite. For the PS versus PT1 abundance plots, all samples were subsampled to the same number of TCRs (28,000). TCRs were defined as expanded if absent before sensitization and observed at least eight times at the 2-week time point. TCRdb took the public reads, trimmed them with fastp at Q25, ran MiXCR for clone calling and kept in-frame beta chains. Identical CDR3 proteins give one entry, which carries the most common genes and DNA. The V and J calls and clone size are TCRdb's, not the authors'. This sample comprises under 450,000 distinct CDR3 sequences, approximately 5.1% of them detected only once. Jointly, the top ten make up under 3% of the sample.

This clonotype was found a few times. Its antigen is not yet known. No base quality information exists; no much larger clone differs at one position. The TCR sequence derives from a woman in her 50s with alopecia areata. Some clones in this sample may be carry-over from other donors' samples. The chain uses TRBV21-1 and TRBJ2-4; TRBD1 reflects the table's D call only, with no check against the DNA. TRBV21-1 is described as a pseudogene. The sample was whole blood, taken in connection with sensitization to the hapten diphenylcyclopropenone (DPC). The CDR3: CASSMGEVSTAKNIQYF. The nucleotide sequence reads as follows: TGTGCCAGCAGCATGGGGGAAGTTTCGACGGCCAAAAACATTCAGTACTTC.